What follows are 26 T cell receptor beta chains derived from one specimen sequenced in a study of T cells in Graves' hyperthyroidism and ophthalmopathy (dated by TCRdb to about 2019). The method behind the library was multiplex PCR. The instrument given in TCRdb is Illumina HiSeq 2000. The TCR beta CDR3 regions were amplified from the RNA transcripts. A first-round RT-PCR of the TCR CDR3 used the HTBI primer set with the Qiagen OneStep RT-PCR kit. TCRdb reanalyzed the raw reads on its own, using fastp at Q25 for trimming and MiXCR for clone calling, and kept in-frame beta chains. Each entry merges the rows of one CDR3 protein and shows their most common DNA and genes. Recorded for this sample are roughly 400,000 distinct CDR3 sequences; around 25% of them occurred a single time. Together, the top ten hold 73% of the sample. Sequenced sample: blood. All receptors come from a man aged 50-59 years with Graves' hyperthyroidism.

The chain couples TRBV28 to TRBJ2-7, with 7 bases aligning to TRBD2. Germline V gives CDR1 MDHEN, CDR2 SYDVKM. Trimming took 10 bases from V and 5 from J; bases not matched to a gene: 11. The CDR3 loop spans 13 amino acids. CDR3 in amino acids: CATVAAGANEQYF. CDR3 DNA sequence: TGTGCCACCGTAGCGGCGGGAGCTAACGAGCAGTACTTC.

This clonotype occurred a few times. The V call is TRBV5-1, the J call TRBJ2-1, with D unresolved. This CDR3 is 13 amino acids long. The V end was cut by 3 bases, the J end by 6 bases, with 10 bases between. Germline V lookup: CDR1 SGHRS, CDR2 YFSETQ. The CDR3 region is CASSSDGFNEQFF. The DNA of the CDR3 is TGCGCCAGCAGCTCAGACGGATTCAATGAGCAGTTCTTC.

As to this clonotype: The junction and the germline gene differ at one end; a read error may be behind it. The chain carries TRBV7-6 and TRBJ1-1; 8 nucleotides align to TRBD1. Per germline, CDR1 SGHVS and CDR2 FNYEAQ. The CDR3 extends over 14 amino acids. The CDR3 protein is CTSSSGTGMPEAFF. The CDR3 region has the DNA TGTACCAGCAGCTCGGGGACAGGAATGCCTGAAGCTTTCTTT.

This clonotype was counted only a few times. This chain connects TRBV7-3 to TRBJ2-1; TRBD1 or TRBD2 may be the D gene (5 bases each). Trimming cost V 5 bases and J 5 bases, with 10 bases left between them. The CDR3 covers 13 residues. CDR1 is SGHTA and CDR2 is FQGTGA in the germline V gene. The DNA of the CDR3 is TGTGCCAGCAGCCGTGGGGGAAACAATGAGCAGTTCTTC. Translation gives CASSRGGNNEQFF.

The chain joins TRBV7-3 to TRBJ2-2; 10 bases match TRBD2. The germline CDR1 and CDR2 sequences are SGHTA and FQGTGA. The CDR3 loop spans 16 amino acids. The trim removed 4 bases at V and 4 bases at J, leaving 6 bases unmatched. The CDR3 DNA reads TGTGCCAGCAGCTCCATAGCGGGAGGCCTCACCGGGGAGCTGTTTTTT. This encodes CASSSIAGGLTGELFF.

V is TRBV5-8 and J is TRBJ1-5, with a possible D match to TRBD1 (5 bases). CDR1 is SGHTS, CDR2 YDEGEE, per germline. This CDR3 is built from 16 residues. Between the trimmed V and J ends, which lost 0 bases and 9 bases, there was a span of 19 bases. CDR3 amino acids: CASSLALGDGGWPQHF. DNA of the CDR3: TGTGCCAGCAGCTTGGCCCTCGGCGACGGGGGTTGGCCCCAGCATTTT.

The chain has TRBV30 and TRBJ2-2, with no clear D. The CDR3 consists of 12 residues. The V gene's germline CDR1 is GTSNPN and CDR2 SVGIG (reference sequence). With 1 base removed from V and 1 base from J, the gap between germline ends came to 1 base. The CDR3 region has the DNA TGTGCCTGGAGTGGGAACACCGGGGAGCTGTTTTTT. Its translation is CAWSGNTGELFF.

This clonotype was counted at least ten times. The V call is TRBV12-3 or TRBV12-4, the J call TRBJ1-1; no definite D call. V lost 4 bases, J lost 0 bases, and 12 bases lay in between. The CDR3 has 15 amino acids. CDR3 protein: CASSSGRRMNTEAFF. The CDR3 DNA is TGTGCCAGCAGTTCTGGGCGGCGGATGAACACTGAAGCTTTCTTT.

As to this clonotype: Possible read error: a much larger clone is one base away. V gene TRBV2 combines with J gene TRBJ2-3; 11 bases fit TRBD2. CDR3 length: 15 residues. Germline V gene data show CDR1 as SNHLY and CDR2 as FYNNEI. V dropped 3 bases and J dropped 8; count of bases not matched to a gene: 7. The CDR3, as DNA: TGTGCCAGCAGTGAGGGACTAGCGGATCAAGTTACGCAGTATTTT. Translation: CASSEGLADQVTQYF.

The V gene is TRBV3-1, the J gene TRBJ2-1, with 7 positions matching TRBD2. The length of the CDR3 is 13 residues. Germline V gene lookup returns CDR1 LGHDT and CDR2 YNNKEL (reference sequence). V lost 6 bases to trimming and J lost 5 bases; unmatched junction nucleotides: 4. DNA of the CDR3: TGTGCCAGCAGTCGGACTAGTCACAATGAGCAGTTCTTC. This sequence encodes CASSRTSHNEQFF.

This clonotype was seen many times. The chain joins TRBV11-3 to TRBJ2-1, with TRBD2 identical over 8 bases. Germline CDR1 is SGHNT and CDR2 is YENEEA. V lost 6 bases, J lost 7 bases, and 14 bases stayed unmatched. CDR3 length: 16 residues. The CDR3 here is CASRQKIGAGDNEQFF. DNA of the CDR3: TGTGCCAGCAGACAGAAGATAGGAGCGGGAGATAATGAGCAGTTCTTC.

This clonotype showed up many times. V gene TRBV18 combines with J gene TRBJ1-2; D gene uncertain. Germline CDR1 reads KGHSH; CDR2 reads LQKENI. Trimming took 1 base from V and 2 from J, leaving 5 bases between them. This CDR3 contains 13 residues. The CDR3 coding sequence is TGTGCCAGCTCACCACGGGGAAACTATGGCTACACCTTC. It specifies CASSPRGNYGYTF.

The chain has TRBV12-3 or TRBV12-4 and TRBJ1-3; D may be TRBD1 (5 bases). The CDR3 runs to 13 residues. Trimming removed 6 bases at V and 11 bases at J, with 17 bases between. CDR3 residues: CASSLIVGGPIYF. CDR3 DNA sequence: TGTGCCAGCAGCTTGATAGTTGGGGGACCCATATATTTT.

A few counts support this clonotype. The chain uses TRBV30 and TRBJ1-5; maybe TRBD1 (5 bases). The V end lost 1 base, the J end lost 3 bases, and 10 bases lay between the germline ends. The CDR3 is made up of 14 amino acids. CDR1 and CDR2 from the germline V gene are GTSNPN and SVGIG (reference sequence). The CDR3 loop reads CAWSGGPLNQPQHF. The CDR3 DNA follows: TGTGCCTGGAGTGGGGGACCCCTCAATCAGCCCCAGCATTTT.

This chain links TRBV9 with TRBJ2-2; D gene unclear. The CDR3 is 14 residues long. CDR1 and CDR2 from the germline V gene are SGDLS and YYNGEE. V lost 0 bases and J 3 bases, leaving 6 bases between the germline ends. The CDR3 nucleotides read TGTGCCAGCAGCGTAGGTGTCGACACCGGGGAGCTGTTTTTT. This gives the protein CASSVGVDTGELFF.

As for this clonotype: A read error may produce the germline difference seen at one junction end. The chain links TRBV6-5 to TRBJ2-3; 7 bases map to TRBD1. Germline assignment: CDR1 MNHEY and CDR2 SVGAGI. The CDR3 covers 14 residues. The CDR3 coding sequence is TGTGCCAGCAGTAACTCGGACAGGACAGATACGCAGTATTTT. Protein: CASSNSDRTDTQYF.

In this sample, this clonotype turned up many times. J is TRBJ2-3 and V is TRBV24-1; 12 bases fit TRBD2. CDR1 and CDR2 from the germline V gene are KGHDR and SFDVKD. This CDR3 is 17 amino acids long. V trimming: 4 bases; J trimming: 4 bases; junction bases outside the gene matches: 8. The CDR3 protein is CATSELTSGSSADTQYF. In nucleotides, the CDR3 is TGTGCCACCAGTGAACTGACTAGCGGGAGTTCAGCAGATACGCAGTATTTT.

The rearrangement links TRBV20-1 to TRBJ2-5; no clear D. V dropped 3 bases and J dropped 1 base, with 15 bases sitting between them. The CDR3 consists of 15 residues. Germline CDR1 DFQATT, CDR2 SNEGSKA (reference sequence). CDR3 residues: CSARVWNSPQETQYF. CDR3 in DNA: TGCAGTGCTAGGGTTTGGAATAGCCCCCAAGAGACCCAGTACTTC.

The V call is TRBV12-3 or TRBV12-4, the J call TRBJ2-7, with D perhaps TRBD1 (5 bases). This CDR3 spans 16 amino acids. The ends were cut back, 6 bases at V and 5 bases at J, with 23 bases in the middle. Here the CDR3 reads CASSVVLGAQGHEQYF. The DNA for the CDR3 is TGTGCCAGCAGCGTGGTGTTAGGGGCTCAGGGTCACGAGCAGTACTTC.

The chain joins TRBV10-3 to TRBJ2-1; D is ambiguous. The CDR3 runs to 11 residues. CDR1 and CDR2 from the germline V gene are ENHRY and SYGVKD. Trimming took 4 bases from V and 7 from J, leaving 5 bases between them. The CDR3 spells CAISAANEQFF. DNA for the CDR3: TGTGCCATCAGTGCAGCGAATGAGCAGTTCTTC.

This clonotype was seen only a few times. V gene TRBV20-1 combines with J gene TRBJ2-1; D might be TRBD1 (6 bases). This CDR3 region has 13 residues. Germline CDR1 DFQATT, CDR2 SNEGSKA (reference sequence). V lost 3 bases to trimming and J lost 7 bases, with 13 bases between them. The CDR3 here is CSASVGASNEQFF. CDR3 bases: TGCAGTGCTAGTGTGGGGGCTTCTAATGAGCAGTTCTTC.

There are a few counts of this clonotype. The rearrangement links TRBV2 to TRBJ1-5; TRBD1 matches 7 bases. Trimming at V came to 6 bases and at J to 2 bases, leaving 4 bases not matched to a gene. Germline CDR1 and CDR2: SNHLY and FYNNEI. The CDR3 length is 14 residues. In DNA form, the CDR3 reads TGTGCCAGCAGGCATGGACAGGGCAATCAGCCCCAGCATTTT. It codes for CASRHGQGNQPQHF.

This clonotype was detected a few times. The V call is TRBV5-1, the J call TRBJ2-2, with D perhaps assigned TRBD1 or TRBD2 (5 bases each). The CDR3 length is 16 residues. Germline CDR1 SGHRS, CDR2 YFSETQ. Trimming cost V 4 bases and J 5 bases, with 18 bases left between them. CDR3 nucleotides: TGCGCCAGCAGCCATGGTTCTTCGGGGACGACCGGGGAGCTGTTTTTT. It specifies CASSHGSSGTTGELFF.

This clonotype has at least ten counts. The germline gene is not matched at one end of the junction; a read error may be the cause. V is TRBV5-1 and J is TRBJ2-7; D perhaps matches TRBD1 (5 bases). This CDR3 is built from 12 residues. Germline V lookup: CDR1 SGHRS, CDR2 YFSETQ. The CDR3 loop reads CASSRDSYEQYF. DNA of the CDR3: TGTGCCAGCAGCAGGGATTCCTACGAGCAGTACTTC.

The chain has TRBV20-1 and TRBJ2-5, with D perhaps assigned TRBD1 or TRBD2 (6 bases each). The germline V gene encodes CDR1 DFQATT and CDR2 SNEGSKA (reference sequence). Trimming removed 6 bases at V and 5 bases at J, with 16 bases between. CDR3 length equals 13 residues. CDR3 sequence: CSARRGAGETQYF. The CDR3 DNA follows: TGCAGTGCCCGGAGGGGGGCCGGGGAGACCCAGTACTTC.

Concerning this clonotype itself: A junction boundary mismatches the germline segment, possibly from a read error. This chain joins TRBV28 and TRBJ2-7; D is unresolved. From germline, CDR1 is MDHEN and CDR2 SYDVKM. The length of the CDR3 is 14 residues. The CDR3 loop is CAISLVPLSYEQYF. In DNA form, the CDR3 reads TGTGCCATCAGTTTAGTACCGCTCTCCTACGAGCAGTACTTC.